This TCR beta chain was identified in a study of blood T cell repertoires in COVID-19. Method: immunoSEQ multiplex PCR; TCRdb's copy keeps in-frame clones and lacks some. Of fewer than 200,000 clones listed, 83% are singletons. The CDR3 runs 16 residues. Germline CDR1 is MNHNS and CDR2 is SASEGT. The V and J ends lost 1 base and 1 base respectively, with 13 bases between them. The specimen sequenced was PBMCs or T cells enriched from blood (not recorded which). J is TRBJ1-1 and V is TRBV6-1; possibly TRBD1 for D (6 bases). The clonotype comes from a woman between 50 and 59 years old who had recovered from COVID-19. The DNA of the CDR3 is TGTGCCAGCAGTGAAGAGGCAGGGGTCCCGAACACTGAAGCTTTCTTT. Its protein product is CASSEEAGVPNTEAFF.